Given below is one T cell receptor beta chain in context. The V and J ends lost 0 bases and 4 bases, in that order; junction bases with no gene match: 3. The CDR3 covers 17 residues. CDR1 KGHDR and CDR2 SFDVKD come from the germline V gene. The sample is drawn from a study of blood T cell repertoires in COVID-19. TCRdb keeps only in-frame clones here, not all; method: immunoSEQ multiplex PCR. This sample carries 140,000 or so clones, around 80% of them seen once, and the ten largest clones take under 2%. This receptor was identified in a woman younger than 35 who had been exposed to COVID-19. The genes are TRBV24-1 and TRBJ2-2; 11 bases match TRBD2. The sequenced sample consisted of PBMCs or T cells enriched from blood (not recorded which). The CDR3 loop reads CATSDLTSGRSTGELFF. CDR3 coding DNA: TGTGCCACCAGTGATTTGACTAGCGGGAGAAGCACCGGGGAGCTGTTTTTT.